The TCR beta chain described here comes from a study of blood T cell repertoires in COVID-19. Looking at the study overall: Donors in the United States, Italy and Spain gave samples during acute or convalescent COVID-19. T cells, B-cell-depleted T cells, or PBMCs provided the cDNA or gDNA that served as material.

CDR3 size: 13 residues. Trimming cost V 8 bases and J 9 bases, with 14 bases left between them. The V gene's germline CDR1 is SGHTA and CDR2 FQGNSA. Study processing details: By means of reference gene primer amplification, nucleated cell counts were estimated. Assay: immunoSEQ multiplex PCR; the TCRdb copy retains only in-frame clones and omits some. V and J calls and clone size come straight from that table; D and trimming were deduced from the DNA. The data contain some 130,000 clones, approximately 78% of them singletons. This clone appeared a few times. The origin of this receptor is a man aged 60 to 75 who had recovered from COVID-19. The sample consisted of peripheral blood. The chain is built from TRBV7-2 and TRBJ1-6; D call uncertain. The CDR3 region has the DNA TGTGCCAGCGGCCAAAATGGAGGTTCACCCCTCCACTTT. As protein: CASGQNGGSPLHF.